These T cell receptor beta chains were read from a single sample in a study of response to subunit inactivated influenza vaccine. TCRdb re-called the RT-PCR reads through MiXCR, storing one row per CDR3 protein. The sample records around 710,000 distinct CDR3 sequences, 14% being singletons. The sample consisted of PBMCs from blood, taken around two weeks before vaccination. The receptor set was obtained from a man in his fifties or sixties who received an inactivated influenza vaccine. The CDR3 runs from the conserved cysteine through the conserved F or W. A D gene is named only where the DNA matches it firmly. A clone size is listed for some rows: how often the clone was seen (once, few, many), or a class if it is expanded.

CDR3aa	CDR3nt	v_gene	j_gene	d_gene	abundance
CASSVAPERTDTQYF	TGTGCCAGCAGCGTAGCTCCGGAGCGCACAGATACGCAGTATTTT	TRBV9	TRBJ2-3	-	-
CSASAGTGNYEQYF	TGCAGTGCATCGGCTGGGACAGGAAACTACGAGCAGTACTTC	TRBV20-1	TRBJ2-7	TRBD1	few
CSARTGTGFYNEQFF	TGCAGTGCTAGAACCGGGACAGGGTTTTACAATGAGCAGTTCTTC	TRBV20-1	TRBJ2-1	TRBD1	-
CASSQETLGARSSYEQYF	TGCGCCAGCAGCCAAGAGACCCTTGGGGCAAGGAGCTCCTACGAGCAGTACTTC	TRBV4-3	TRBJ2-7	-	-
CASSPPSQVRNEQFF	TGTGCCAGCTCACCACCGTCTCAGGTTAGGAATGAGCAGTTCTTC	TRBV18	TRBJ2-1	-	-
CASTKGLVGETQYF	TGTGCCAGCACCAAGGGCCTGGTGGGGGAGACCCAGTACTTC	TRBV6-1	TRBJ2-5	-	-
CASSVQGQGRHEQFF	TGTGCCAGCAGTGTGCAGGGTCAGGGGAGGCATGAGCAGTTCTTC	TRBV28	TRBJ2-1	-	few
CACATGGSYEQYF	TGTGCCTGCGCAACGGGAGGTTCCTACGAGCAGTACTTC	TRBV30	TRBJ2-7	TRBD2	few
CASSSMDVYEQYF	TGTGCCAGCAGCTCGATGGATGTCTACGAGCAGTACTTC	TRBV13	TRBJ2-7	-	-
CASSEGWGGETQYF	TGTGCCAGCAGTGAAGGATGGGGCGGGGAGACCCAGTACTTC	TRBV6-1	TRBJ2-5	-	few
CASSLGSTYNEQFF	TGTGCCAGCAGCTTGGGCTCAACCTACAATGAGCAGTTCTTC	TRBV5-6	TRBJ2-1	-	-
CSVRTGDAYEQYF	TGCAGCGTCCGGACGGGAGACGCCTACGAGCAGTACTTC	TRBV29-1	TRBJ2-7	-	-
CASAQGTDTQYF	TGTGCCAGCGCACAGGGGACAGATACGCAGTATTTT	TRBV18	TRBJ2-3	TRBD1	few
CASRLGLWGLLSNYGYTF	TGTGCCAGCAGACTTGGACTTTGGGGTCTCTTGTCAAACTATGGCTACACCTTC	TRBV5-6	TRBJ1-2	-	-
CSARDATLAGGRETQYF	TGCAGTGCTAGAGATGCCACTCTAGCGGGAGGGCGAGAGACCCAGTACTTC	TRBV20-1	TRBJ2-5	TRBD2	-
CATSDLTPEQFF	TGTGCCACCAGTGATTTGACACCCGAGCAGTTCTTC	TRBV24-1	TRBJ2-1	-	-
CASTNGQYQPQHF	TGTGCCAGCACTAACGGACAATATCAGCCCCAGCATTTT	TRBV2	TRBJ1-5	-	few
CSARVGQSSYEQYF	TGCAGTGCTAGGGTCGGGCAGAGCTCCTACGAGCAGTACTTC	TRBV20-1	TRBJ2-7	-	-
CASRTGPSFNQPQHF	TGCGCCAGCAGAACGGGACCTAGTTTTAATCAGCCCCAGCATTTT	TRBV5-1	TRBJ1-5	-	-
CASSLQGAVTDTQYF	TGCGCCAGCAGCTTACAGGGGGCTGTCACAGATACGCAGTATTTT	TRBV5-1	TRBJ2-3	TRBD1	-
CASSPRASGRSSTDTQYF	TGCGCCAGCAGCCCGAGGGCAAGCGGGAGATCCAGCACAGATACGCAGTATTTT	TRBV5-1	TRBJ2-3	TRBD2	-
CASRPLAGAYNEQFF	TGTGCCAGCAGGCCACTAGCGGGGGCTTACAATGAGCAGTTCTTC	TRBV7-9	TRBJ2-1	TRBD2	few
CASAGTMLVQETQYF	TGTGCCAGCGCCGGGACTATGCTCGTGCAAGAGACCCAGTACTTC	TRBV2	TRBJ2-5	TRBD2	many
CSVVGQGGVTQYF	TGCAGCGTTGTGGGACAGGGGGGAGTTACGCAGTATTTT	TRBV29-1	TRBJ2-3	TRBD1	few
CASSLGGRADDTQYF	TGCGCCAGCAGCTTGGGCGGGAGGGCCGATGATACGCAGTATTTT	TRBV5-1	TRBJ2-3	TRBD2	-
CSVGGAAGGVYEQYF	TGCAGCGTTGGTGGTGCAGCGGGGGGTGTTTACGAGCAGTACTTC	TRBV29-1	TRBJ2-7	TRBD2	few
CASSQDASGSSYNEQFF	TGCGCCAGCAGCCAAGATGCTAGCGGGAGCTCCTACAATGAGCAGTTCTTC	TRBV4-3	TRBJ2-1	TRBD2	-
CATSRDPAGRTDTQYF	TGTGCCACCAGCAGAGATCCGGCGGGCCGCACAGATACGCAGTATTTT	TRBV15	TRBJ2-3	-	-
CASSHGTVYNEQFF	TGTGCCAGCAGCCATGGGACAGTCTACAATGAGCAGTTCTTC	TRBV4-2	TRBJ2-1	TRBD1	-
CASSDSDQETQYF	TGTGCCAGCAGTGACAGCGACCAAGAGACCCAGTACTTC	TRBV6-1	TRBJ2-5	-	-
CSARPRTVDHLFQETQYF	TGCAGTGCTAGACCAAGGACAGTCGACCACCTTTTCCAAGAGACCCAGTACTTC	TRBV20-1	TRBJ2-5	-	many
CASSLLRTGYTF	TGTGCCAGCAGCTTACTGAGGACCGGCTACACCTTC	TRBV7-2	TRBJ1-2	-	-
CASSHPGTGIAYEQYF	TGTGCCAGCAGTCACCCCGGGACAGGGATAGCCTACGAGCAGTACTTC	TRBV28	TRBJ2-7	TRBD1	-
CAISELTSGGAYNEQFF	TGTGCCATCAGTGAGTTGACTAGCGGGGGGGCCTACAATGAGCAGTTCTTC	TRBV10-3	TRBJ2-1	TRBD2	few
CASSRRTGGIDTQYF	TGTGCCAGCAGCAGACGGACAGGGGGCATAGATACGCAGTATTTT	TRBV3-1	TRBJ2-3	TRBD1	few
CASSPGLARSTGELFF	TGTGCCAGCAGCCCGGGACTAGCGCGCTCCACCGGGGAGCTGTTTTTT	TRBV7-9	TRBJ2-2	TRBD2	-
CASSQGARQPQHF	TGTGCCAGCAGCCAGGGGGCTCGACAGCCCCAGCATTTT	TRBV16	TRBJ1-5	-	many
CASSLARTSGQFF	TGCGCCAGCAGCTTGGCCCGGACTAGCGGCCAGTTCTTC	TRBV5-1	TRBJ2-1	TRBD2	few
CASSYWATRSSYNSPLHF	TGTGCCAGCAGTTATTGGGCTACTCGTAGCTCCTATAATTCACCCCTCCACTTT	TRBV6-5	TRBJ1-6	-	few
CASSQDNVKADTQYF	TGTGCCAGCAGCCAAGATAACGTTAAGGCAGATACGCAGTATTTT	TRBV4-2	TRBJ2-3	-	-
CSVGPGLAGGAEQFF	TGCAGCGTTGGACCCGGACTAGCGGGAGGGGCTGAGCAGTTCTTC	TRBV29-1	TRBJ2-1	TRBD2	few
CASSPPGRGYGYTF	TGCGCCAGCAGCCCCCCGGGCAGGGGCTATGGCTACACCTTC	TRBV4-3	TRBJ1-2	-	-
CASIRTGELREQYF	TGTGCCAGCATCCGGACAGGGGAACTGCGGGAGCAGTACTTC	TRBV6-2/TRBV6-3	TRBJ2-7	TRBD1	-
CASSQYYAGGEQYF	TGCGCCAGCAGCCAATATTATGCGGGCGGGGAGCAGTACTTC	TRBV4-3	TRBJ2-7	-	few
CASSEAPQVNQPQHF	TGTGCCAGCAGTGAAGCGCCCCAGGTCAATCAGCCCCAGCATTTT	TRBV2	TRBJ1-5	-	-
CASRASDNEQFF	TGTGCCAGCAGGGCATCTGACAATGAGCAGTTCTTC	TRBV12-3/TRBV12-4	TRBJ2-1	-	few
CSARAGREKQYF	TGCAGTGCTAGAGCCGGCAGGGAAAAGCAGTACTTC	TRBV20-1	TRBJ2-7	-	few
CSAPGQVFSYNEQFF	TGCAGTGCTCCGGGACAGGTATTCTCCTACAATGAGCAGTTCTTC	TRBV20-1	TRBJ2-1	TRBD1	many
CASSVVGQGMGYTF	TGTGCCAGCAGCGTAGTCGGACAGGGGATGGGCTACACCTTC	TRBV9	TRBJ1-2	TRBD1	few
CASSLVYSGELFF	TGTGCCAGCAGCTTAGTTTACAGCGGGGAGCTGTTTTTT	TRBV11-3	TRBJ2-2	-	-
CASSFGTTGELFF	TGTGCCAGCAGCTTCGGGACCACCGGGGAGCTGTTTTTT	TRBV11-2	TRBJ2-2	-	-
CASSLDHRGYGYTF	TGTGCCAGCAGCTTAGATCATCGCGGCTATGGCTACACCTTC	TRBV7-2	TRBJ1-2	-	few
CSAPTVAGYNEQFF	TGCAGTGCTCCTACAGTCGCGGGGTACAATGAGCAGTTCTTC	TRBV20-1	TRBJ2-1	-	few
CASSLRGLSGEQFF	TGTGCCAGCAGTTTACGGGGTTTGAGCGGTGAGCAGTTCTTC	TRBV12-3/TRBV12-4	TRBJ2-1	-	few
CSLANGEGTEAFF	TGCAGCCTAGCAAATGGTGAGGGCACTGAAGCTTTCTTT	TRBV29-1	TRBJ1-1	-	few
CASSLTGGLRETQYF	TGTGCCAGCAGCCTGACAGGGGGCCTACGGGAGACCCAGTACTTC	TRBV27	TRBJ2-5	TRBD1	few
CASSVRYSNQPQHF	TGTGCCAGCAGCGTACGGTATAGCAATCAGCCCCAGCATTTT	TRBV6-1	TRBJ1-5	-	few
CASSLDSTTDTQYF	TGTGCCAGCAGTTTAGACAGCACCACAGATACGCAGTATTTT	TRBV12-3/TRBV12-4	TRBJ2-3	-	few
CASSLSCCCYNEQFF	TGTGCCAGCAGCTTGAGTTGCTGCTGCTACAATGAGCAGTTCTTC	TRBV7-3	TRBJ2-1	-	-